Listed here is a single T cell receptor (beta chain). Its antigen is still unknown. The CDR3 is 15 residues long. The germline V gene has CDR1 SGHNT and CDR2 YYREEE (reference sequence). V was shortened by 1 base and J by 7 bases, with 18 bases between the two germline ends. These data are taken from a study of shared clonotypes between healthy human individuals. General study points: Clonotypes that were shared across a few donors made up 4.5% to 5% of naive CD4 clonotypes. Only blood was sampled; tissue repertoires likely differ.

The assay was carried out at the deep level. Sorted-subset replicate PCR reactions contained roughly 200 ng DNA, corresponding to some 29,000 T cell genomes. Method: immunoSEQ multiplex PCR; TCRdb's copy keeps in-frame clones and lacks some. The data hold roughly 2.4 million clones, with approximately 94% observed a single time. This receptor was identified in a man aged 18 to 30 in good health. The sample was naive CD4+ T cells sorted from blood. Subset specified: CD45RA+ positively selected. The chain recombines TRBV5-4 with TRBJ2-7, with D possibly called TRBD1 or TRBD2 (5 bases each). The CDR3 sequence is CASSLMAAGTKEQYF. CDR3 bases: TGTGCCAGCAGCTTGATGGCGGCAGGGACCAAGGAGCAGTACTTC.